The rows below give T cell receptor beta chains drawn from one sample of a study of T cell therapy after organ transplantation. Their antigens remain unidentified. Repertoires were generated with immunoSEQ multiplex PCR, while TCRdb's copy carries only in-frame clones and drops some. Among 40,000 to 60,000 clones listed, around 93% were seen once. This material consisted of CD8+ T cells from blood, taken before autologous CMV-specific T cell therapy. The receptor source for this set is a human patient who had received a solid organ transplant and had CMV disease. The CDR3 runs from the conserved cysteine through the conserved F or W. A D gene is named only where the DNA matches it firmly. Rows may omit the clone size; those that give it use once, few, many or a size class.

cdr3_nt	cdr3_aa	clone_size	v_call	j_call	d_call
TGTGCCAGCAGCTTAGCGCTTTCAGCTAATCAGCCCCAGCATTTT	CASSLALSANQPQHF	few	TRBV7-8	TRBJ1-5	NA
TGTGCCAGCAGTTTCCAACCCCCTACTAGCGGGTTTTTGTACGAGCAGTACTTC	CASSFQPPTSGFLYEQYF	NA	TRBV27	TRBJ2-7	TRBD2
TGTGCCAGCAGCCCCGTATTTTTTGGAAACACTGAAGCTTTCTTT	CASSPVFFGNTEAFF	few	TRBV9	TRBJ1-1	NA
TGTGCCAGCAGCTCGGGACAGGACTATGGCTACACCTTC	CASSSGQDYGYTF	NA	TRBV7-9	TRBJ1-2	TRBD1
TGTGCCAGCAGCTCGGCTACTCAGGGGGTGAACACTGAAGCTTTCTTT	CASSSATQGVNTEAFF	NA	TRBV9	TRBJ1-1	TRBD1
TGTGCCAGCTCACCCGACAGGGATAGGTGGGGTACTGAAGCTTTCTTT	CASSPDRDRWGTEAFF	NA	TRBV18	TRBJ1-1	TRBD1
TGTGCCAGCAGCTTCCGGGACAGGGTCGGCACCGGGGAGCTGTTTTTT	CASSFRDRVGTGELFF	NA	TRBV7-6	TRBJ2-2	TRBD1
TGTGCCAGCAGCTCGGGGGTCGAATGGGGAGGCTACACCTTC	CASSSGVEWGGYTF	NA	TRBV7-9	TRBJ1-2	NA
TGCAGCGTTGAAGGCCACGGGACTAGCGGGAGGACAGATACGCAGTATTTT	CSVEGHGTSGRTDTQYF	medium-sized	TRBV29-1	TRBJ2-3	TRBD2
TGTGCCAGCAGCTTTCTACGAGGGGGAAATGGTGAAGCTTTCTTT	CASSFLRGGNGEAFF	NA	TRBV11-2	TRBJ1-1	NA
TGTGCCAGCAGCTTATGGGGGAACACTGAAGCTTTCTTT	CASSLWGNTEAFF	NA	TRBV13	TRBJ1-1	NA
TGTGCCAGCAGCCCAACAAGAGACCACGAGCAGTACTTC	CASSPTRDHEQYF	NA	TRBV5-6	TRBJ2-7	NA
TGTGCCAGCAGCTTAGGGACAGTCTACAATCAGCCCCAGCATTTT	CASSLGTVYNQPQHF	once	TRBV5-8	TRBJ1-5	TRBD1
TGTGCCAGCAGTCATGGGACTAGCGGGAGGCCTGCCTACGAGCAGTACTTC	CASSHGTSGRPAYEQYF	NA	TRBV7-9	TRBJ2-7	TRBD2
TGTGCCAGCAGCTCCGATATGCAGGGATGGGAAAAACTGTTTTTT	CASSSDMQGWEKLFF	NA	TRBV7-9	TRBJ1-4	NA
TGTGCCAGCAGCTGGGAATTGGCCGGGAGGGGATTAAATGAGCAGTTCTTC	CASSWELAGRGLNEQFF	once	TRBV7-2	TRBJ2-1	TRBD2
TGTGCCAGCAGCAAAGGACAGGGGTGGACAGATACGCAGTATTTT	CASSKGQGWTDTQYF	NA	TRBV14	TRBJ2-3	TRBD1
TGTGCCAGCAGTCCGAAGACAGGGAAATATAATTCACCCCTCCACTTT	CASSPKTGKYNSPLHF	NA	TRBV27	TRBJ1-6	TRBD1
TGCGCCAGCAGCTTGGGACAGGGGATCTCCTACGAGCAGTACTTC	CASSLGQGISYEQYF	once	TRBV5-1	TRBJ2-7	TRBD1
TGCAGTGCACCACGCAATGAGCAGTTCTTC	CSAPRNEQFF	NA	TRBV20-1	TRBJ2-1	NA
TGTGCCAGCAGTGGCGGCCCCCGAGCAACGGATGGCTACACCTTC	CASSGGPRATDGYTF	NA	TRBV5-4	TRBJ1-2	NA
TGTGCCAGCACCGATGGGTCCCAAAGCTATGGCTACACCTTC	CASTDGSQSYGYTF	NA	TRBV7-9	TRBJ1-2	NA
TGTGCCATCAGTGATCGGGGACAGGGTAGCGAAAAACTGTTTTTT	CAISDRGQGSEKLFF	NA	TRBV10-3	TRBJ1-4	TRBD1
TGTGCCAGCAGCCCAGGGACAGGATGGGGGGAGCTGTTTTTT	CASSPGTGWGELFF	NA	TRBV11-2	TRBJ2-2	TRBD1
TGTGCCAGCAGCGTAGGTCACTCGAGGACAGGCCCTGGCATAGGTGAGCAGTTCTTC	CASSVGHSRTGPGIGEQFF	once	TRBV9	TRBJ2-1	TRBD1
TGTGCCAGCAGTGAGCCGGGACTAGCGGGGAACAATGAGCAGTTCTTC	CASSEPGLAGNNEQFF	NA	TRBV6-1	TRBJ2-1	TRBD2
TGTGCCAGCAGCCTCGGGTCAGGGCTTGTATCCTATGGCTACACCTTC	CASSLGSGLVSYGYTF	NA	TRBV27	TRBJ1-2	NA
TGTGCCTGGGACCGGACAGGGGGGACTTATGGCTACACCTTC	CAWDRTGGTYGYTF	NA	TRBV30	TRBJ1-2	TRBD1
TGTGCCTGGAGTGTACGGACCCTGGATCAGTATTTT	CAWSVRTLDQYF	NA	TRBV30	TRBJ2-3	NA
TGTGCCAGCAGTGCAAGGACACCGGGAAACACCATATATTTT	CASSARTPGNTIYF	NA	TRBV6-5	TRBJ1-3	NA
TGCGCCAGCAGCCAAGGAGTTGGGGGTAGCGGCACCGGGGAGCTGTTTTTT	CASSQGVGGSGTGELFF	NA	TRBV4-3	TRBJ2-2	NA
TGTGCCAGTAGTATAGGGATTAGGTCCGAGGGGGACAATGAGCAGTTCTTC	CASSIGIRSEGDNEQFF	NA	TRBV19	TRBJ2-1	NA
TGTGCCAGCAGTTTAGACAGACAGGCCTACGAGCAGTACTTC	CASSLDRQAYEQYF	NA	TRBV6-5	TRBJ2-7	NA
TGTGCCAGCAGCTCGGGGACAGGGGCTGGAAACACCATATATTTT	CASSSGTGAGNTIYF	NA	TRBV5-5	TRBJ1-3	TRBD1
TGTGCCAGCAGCTTTAGCTCCTACGAGCAGTACTTC	CASSFSSYEQYF	NA	TRBV7-2	TRBJ2-7	NA
TGTGCCAGCAGCCGGGGGGCAGCGGGGGATAGCTCCTACGAGCAGTACTTC	CASSRGAAGDSSYEQYF	NA	TRBV9	TRBJ2-7	TRBD2
TGCAGCGTAGGGACCCACAATGAGCAGTTCTTC	CSVGTHNEQFF	NA	TRBV29-1	TRBJ2-1	NA
TGTGCCAGCAGCTTACAAGAATCCTATGGCTACACCTTC	CASSLQESYGYTF	NA	TRBV7-9	TRBJ1-2	NA
TGTGCCAGCAGCCGGACCGGGAATGAGCAGTTCTTC	CASSRTGNEQFF	NA	TRBV5-6	TRBJ2-1	NA
TGTGCCAGCAGTGAATTCTGGACCACCAATGAGCAGTTCTTC	CASSEFWTTNEQFF	NA	TRBV6-4	TRBJ2-1	NA
TGTGCCAGCAGGCCCACAGCGGAACACTACGAGCAGTACTTC	CASRPTAEHYEQYF	once	TRBV6-5	TRBJ2-7	NA
TGTGCCAGCAGCTTGGACAGGGGGATCAGCGATACGCAGTATTTT	CASSLDRGISDTQYF	NA	TRBV7-8	TRBJ2-3	TRBD1
TGTGCCACCAGCGGGTCTAACAGGGGGCCTGAAGGCTACACCTTC	CATSGSNRGPEGYTF	NA	TRBV15	TRBJ1-2	TRBD1
TGTGCCAGCAGCCAAGATGGGGGACAGGGGGTCTACGAGCAGTACTTC	CASSQDGGQGVYEQYF	NA	TRBV4-2	TRBJ2-7	TRBD1
TGTGCCAGCAGCTTGACCACCGGGGAGCTGTTTTTT	CASSLTTGELFF	NA	TRBV7-9	TRBJ2-2	NA
TGCGCCAGCAGCCGTACAAGCAGGGGAAATCAGCCCCAGCATTTT	CASSRTSRGNQPQHF	NA	TRBV4-1	TRBJ1-5	NA
TGTGCCAGCGAGGGACTCCTGGAAAACACCATATATTTT	CASEGLLENTIYF	NA	TRBV6-1	TRBJ1-3	NA
TGTGCCAGCAGCTCAACTAGCGGGGGCTACTACAATGAGCAGTTCTTC	CASSSTSGGYYNEQFF	once	TRBV9	TRBJ2-1	TRBD2
TGTGCCAGCAGCCACGGTAGTGGGCGGGCAATCGCTGAAGCTTTCTTT	CASSHGSGRAIAEAFF	once	TRBV27	TRBJ1-1	NA
TGCAGCGTTGTGGCACTTTCCTATGGCTACACCTTC	CSVVALSYGYTF	NA	TRBV29-1	TRBJ1-2	NA
TGTGCCAGCAGCATTACCCCTAGCGGGAGTTACGAGCAGTACTTC	CASSITPSGSYEQYF	NA	TRBV5-4	TRBJ2-7	TRBD2
TGTGCCAGCAGCTTACGCGCCGACACAGATACGCAGTATTTT	CASSLRADTDTQYF	NA	TRBV13	TRBJ2-3	NA
TGTGCCAGTAGTATAGTGCCGAGGGATCGGGCTTTCTTT	CASSIVPRDRAFF	NA	TRBV19	TRBJ1-1	NA
TGTGCCAGCAGCCAAGGACAGGGGATAGACGAGCAGTACTTC	CASSQGQGIDEQYF	NA	TRBV4-2	TRBJ2-7	TRBD1
TGCGCCAGCACCCTGTCACCCAGGGGAAACTATGGCTACACCTTC	CASTLSPRGNYGYTF	NA	TRBV23-1	TRBJ1-2	NA